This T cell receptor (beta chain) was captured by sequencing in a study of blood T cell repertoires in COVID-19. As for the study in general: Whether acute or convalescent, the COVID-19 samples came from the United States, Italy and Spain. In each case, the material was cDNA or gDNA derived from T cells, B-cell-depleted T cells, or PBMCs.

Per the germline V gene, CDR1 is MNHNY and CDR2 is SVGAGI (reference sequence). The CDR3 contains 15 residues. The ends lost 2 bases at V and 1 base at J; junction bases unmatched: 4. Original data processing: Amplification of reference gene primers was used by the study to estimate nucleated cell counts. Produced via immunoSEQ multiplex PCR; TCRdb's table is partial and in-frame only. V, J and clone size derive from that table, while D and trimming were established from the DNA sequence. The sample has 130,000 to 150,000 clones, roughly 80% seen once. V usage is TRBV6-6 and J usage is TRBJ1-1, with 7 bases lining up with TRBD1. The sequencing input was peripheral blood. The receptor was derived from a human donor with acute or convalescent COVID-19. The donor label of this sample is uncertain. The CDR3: CASSYTGTENTEAFF. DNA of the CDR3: TGTGCCAGCAGTTACACAGGGACAGAGAACACTGAAGCTTTCTTT.